This TCR beta chain originates from a study of T-cell memory formation after mild COVID-19. In the study overall: The TCR clusters were mostly specific to one donor.

This clonotype was seen more than once but under ten times. This CDR3 has 13 residues. With 2 bases removed from V and 7 bases from J, the gap between germline ends came to 10 bases. CDR1 and CDR2 from the germline V gene are SGHDT and YYEEEE. TCRdb reanalysed the 5' RACE reads using MiXCR and keeps one entry per CDR3 protein. The sample holds 470,000 or so distinct CDR3 sequences, about 20% seen once. The sequenced sample was PBMCs or a T cell subset sorted from them (not recorded which). This clonotype originated in an adult woman who had mild COVID-19 (a few samples of this study predate the infection). Cell type and time point are not known. J is TRBJ2-1 and V is TRBV5-6; weak D call: TRBD2 (5 bases). The CDR3 region has the DNA TGTGCCAGCAGCTTCGGACTCGTGAATGAGCAGTTCTTC. Translating gives CASSFGLVNEQFF.